Listed below are T cell receptor beta chains from one sample, sequenced in a study of PD-L1 blockade in urothelial cancer. TCRdb keeps only in-frame clones here, not all; method: immunoSEQ multiplex PCR. The sample lists tens of thousands of clones; about 89% were seen once. The sequences come from PBMCs, collected around atezolizumab (anti-PD-L1) treatment. The receptors come from a man between 65 and 85 years old with urothelial cancer. CDR3s include the opening cysteine and the closing phenylalanine or tryptophan. D genes are given only for firm matches. Not every row has a clone size; where given, it reads once, few, many or a size class.

TRBJ1-1	TRBV7-8	TRBD1	.	CASSSQGTEAFF	TGTGCCAGCAGCTCACAGGGGACTGAAGCTTTCTTT
TRBJ2-7	TRBV6-6	TRBD1	.	CASSYVLGQPYEQYF	TGTGCCAGCAGTTACGTCCTGGGACAGCCCTACGAGCAGTACTTC
TRBJ1-1	TRBV11-2	.	few	CASRSGDNTEAFF	TGTGCATCGAGATCGGGGGATAACACTGAAGCTTTCTTT
TRBJ1-1	TRBV6-1	.	.	CASRNGPNTEAFF	TGTGCCAGCAGAAACGGTCCTAACACTGAAGCTTTCTTT
TRBJ2-2	TRBV5-8	TRBD2	.	CASRRLAGVGTGELFF	TGTGCCAGCAGGCGACTAGCGGGAGTGGGTACCGGGGAGCTGTTTTTT
TRBJ2-3	TRBV7-8	.	.	CASSLGRQFTDTQYF	TGTGCCAGCAGCTTAGGGCGGCAGTTCACAGATACGCAGTATTTT
TRBJ2-5	TRBV15	.	once	CATSRDEVLGTQYF	TGTGCCACCAGCAGAGATGAGGTGCTGGGGACCCAGTACTTC
TRBJ1-2	TRBV5-1	.	.	CASSLSWGRDGYTF	TGCGCCAGCAGCTTGTCTTGGGGGCGGGATGGCTACACCTTC
TRBJ1-1	TRBV6-5	.	.	CASSYSGGVAFF	TGTGCCAGCAGTTACTCAGGGGGGGTAGCTTTCTTT
TRBJ1-5	TRBV28	.	once	CASRAGNQPQHF	TGTGCCAGCCGAGCTGGCAATCAGCCCCAGCATTTT
TRBJ2-2	TRBV7-9	.	.	CASSSWAALHTGELFF	TGTGCCAGCAGCTCGTGGGCCGCTTTGCACACCGGGGAGCTGTTTTTT
TRBJ1-2	TRBV28	.	.	CASSPGTLDYGYTF	TGTGCCAGCAGTCCCGGGACTTTAGACTATGGCTACACCTTC
TRBJ2-5	TRBV11-2	TRBD2	.	CASSRTSGRPQETQYF	TGTGCCAGCAGCCGAACTAGCGGGCGCCCCCAAGAGACCCAGTACTTC
TRBJ1-5	TRBV30	.	.	CAWSRQVDQPQHF	TGTGCCTGGAGTCGGCAGGTCGATCAGCCCCAGCATTTT
TRBJ1-1	TRBV5-4	.	.	CASSLGVSDAGAEAFF	TGTGCCAGCAGCTTGGGGGTATCGGATGCCGGGGCTGAAGCTTTCTTT
TRBJ2-5	TRBV18	.	.	CASSPRGSTGRRNQETQYF	TGTGCCAGCTCACCTCGAGGGTCGACCGGACGGAGGAATCAAGAGACCCAGTACTTC
TRBJ2-3	TRBV25-1	.	.	CASSLIDTQYF	TGTGCCAGCAGCCTTATAGATACGCAGTATTTT
TRBJ2-7	TRBV7-2	TRBD2	.	CASSPPPGLYEQYF	TGTGCCAGCAGCCCCCCCCCGGGACTATACGAGCAGTACTTC
TRBJ2-7	TRBV4-1	TRBD2	.	CASSQEAGSSYEQYF	TGCGCCAGCAGCCAAGAAGCGGGGAGCTCCTACGAGCAGTACTTC
TRBJ2-6	TRBV29-1	.	few	CSVEGRDSGANVLTF	TGCAGCGTTGAGGGCCGGGACTCTGGGGCCAACGTCCTGACTTTC
TRBJ2-7	TRBV2	.	.	CAIRTLRSYEQYF	TGTGCCATCCGGACTCTACGCTCCTACGAGCAGTACTTC
TRBJ2-7	TRBV5-4	.	.	CASSLIGGGEQYF	TGTGCCAGCAGCTTAATCGGGGGAGGTGAGCAGTACTTC
TRBJ2-2	TRBV5-1	TRBD2	.	CASRTGTSDTGELFF	TGCGCCAGCAGAACCGGGACTAGCGACACCGGGGAGCTGTTTTTT
TRBJ2-3	TRBV7-3	.	.	CASSFHPDTQYF	TGTGCCAGCAGCTTCCATCCCGATACGCAGTATTTT
TRBJ2-1	TRBV5-5	.	.	CASRYRQLLFF	TGTGCCAGCAGATATCGACAGTTGCTGTTCTTC